Only a few counts were recorded for the clone carrying this T cell receptor (beta chain). Its matching antigen is unknown. This sample is part of a study of T-cell memory formation after mild COVID-19. Study-level background: TCR clusters largely stayed donor specific. Overall study results and limits: Shrinking CD4+ clones were chiefly CM and EM; CD8+ ones were chiefly EMRA. In pre-infection memory, a portion of responding clones appeared, which suggested that cross-reactive memory joined.

UMIs and sample barcodes were carried by the TCR alpha and TCR beta cDNA libraries that 5'RACE produced using constant-segment primers. TCRdb passed the 5' RACE reads through MiXCR, listing each CDR3 protein once. The repertoire holds under 300,000 distinct CDR3 sequences, with approximately 8% as singletons. The material sequenced was PBMCs or a T cell subset sorted from them (not recorded which). This receptor was taken from a man aged 18 to 30 who had mild COVID-19 (a few samples of this study predate the infection). Cell type and time point are not known.

The CDR3 loop is CASSPRRGQTTRGYTF. CDR3 bases: TGTGCCAGCAGCCCCCGACGGGGACAGACGACTCGGGGCTACACCTTC. The chain is built from TRBV9 and TRBJ1-2; 7 bases are a match to TRBD1. Germline V gives CDR1 SGDLS, CDR2 YYNGEE. The CDR3 contains 16 residues. J lost 8 bases, V lost 4 bases, and 17 bases had no gene match.